This T cell receptor beta chain was found in a study of blood T cell repertoires in COVID-19. Germline lookup yields CDR1 MDHEN and CDR2 SYDVKM. The CDR3 is 13 residues long. V was clipped by 6 bases and J by 2 bases, with 10 bases between them. Method: immunoSEQ multiplex PCR; TCRdb's copy keeps in-frame clones and lacks some. This sample has under 300,000 clones; approximately 84% occur once, and the top ten carry 4%. The chain recombines TRBV28 with TRBJ1-2, with D possibly matching TRBD1 (5 bases). Sequences were obtained from peripheral blood. This receptor was taken from a man aged 50 to 60 with acute or convalescent COVID-19. As DNA, the CDR3 is TGTGCCAGCAGGTCGACAGCGAACTATGGCTACACCTTC. Translated: CASRSTANYGYTF.